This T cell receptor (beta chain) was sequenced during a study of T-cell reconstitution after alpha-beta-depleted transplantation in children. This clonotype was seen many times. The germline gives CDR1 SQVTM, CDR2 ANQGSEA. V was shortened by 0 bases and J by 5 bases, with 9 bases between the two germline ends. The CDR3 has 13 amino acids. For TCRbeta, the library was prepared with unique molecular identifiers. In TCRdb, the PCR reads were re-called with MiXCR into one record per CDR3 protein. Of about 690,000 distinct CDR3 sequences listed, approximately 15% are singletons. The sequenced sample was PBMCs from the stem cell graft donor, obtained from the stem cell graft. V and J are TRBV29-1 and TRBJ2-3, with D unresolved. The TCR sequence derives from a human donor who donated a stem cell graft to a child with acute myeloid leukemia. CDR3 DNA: TGCAGCGTTGAAGAGGGCGGTGGAGATACGCAGTATTTT. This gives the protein CSVEEGGGDTQYF.